Listed here are 24 T cell receptor beta chains from one sample, sequenced in a study of cytomegalovirus exposure and HLA in healthy donors. Researchers ran the PCR with 60 Vbeta and 13 Jbeta primers. Assay: immunoSEQ multiplex PCR; the TCRdb copy retains only in-frame clones and omits some. The sample contains over 150,000 clones, 65% to 85% of which appear only once. The sequencing sample was made of PBMCs. Receptor source: a woman aged 30 to 39 in good health and CMV-seronegative.

The CDR3: CASSPGTGDYGYTF. The CDR3 DNA reads as TGTGCCAGCTCACCAGGGACAGGGGACTATGGCTACACCTTC. V and J are TRBV18 and TRBJ1-2; 10 bases map to TRBD1. Trimming took 2 bases from V and 3 from J; bases not matched to a gene: 0. The CDR3 extends over 14 amino acids. Looked up from germline, CDR1 is KGHSH and CDR2 is LQKENI.

The V call is TRBV2, the J call TRBJ2-3; 12 bases map to TRBD2. Germline CDR1 SNHLY, CDR2 FYNNEI. The CDR3 spans 17 residues. J was trimmed by 9 bases and V by 2 bases; bases with no gene match: 12. CDR3 loop: CASSEWASGRAFTTQYF. The CDR3 bases are TGTGCCAGCAGTGAATGGGCTAGCGGGAGGGCCTTTACCACGCAGTATTTT.

The chain couples TRBV2 to TRBJ2-2, with TRBD1 as a possible D gene (7 bases). CDR1 is SNHLY, CDR2 FYNNEI, per germline. The length of the CDR3 is 13 residues. The V and J ends lost 8 bases and 4 bases respectively, with 11 bases between them. CDR3 in amino acids: CASFQGGTGELFF. The CDR3 DNA is TGTGCCAGCTTCCAGGGGGGCACCGGGGAGCTGTTTTTT.

The J gene is TRBJ2-7, the V gene TRBV5-5; D possibly corresponds to TRBD2 (5 bases). The ends were cut back, 1 base at V and 1 base at J, with 15 bases in the middle. Germline lookup yields CDR1 SGHKS and CDR2 YYEKEE (reference sequence). The CDR3 spans 16 residues. The CDR3 DNA sequence: TGTGCCAGCAGCTTGCGAAGCGGTAGCCAATCCTACGAGCAGTACTTC. Amino acid sequence: CASSLRSGSQSYEQYF.

The chain carries TRBV10-3 and TRBJ2-2; D is undetermined. Germline assignment: CDR1 ENHRY and CDR2 SYGVKD. This CDR3 comprises 11 residues. The ends were cut back, 10 bases at V and 6 bases at J, with 9 bases in the middle. CDR3 amino acids: CATLDAGELFF. The CDR3 DNA sequence: TGTGCCACCTTAGATGCCGGGGAGCTGTTTTTT.

The chain has TRBV19 and TRBJ2-5; possible D gene TRBD2, 5 bases. Germline V gene lookup returns CDR1 LNHDA and CDR2 SQIVND (reference sequence). This CDR3 region has 13 residues. The V gene lost 5 bases and the J gene lost 2 bases, with 9 bases spanning the gap. Here the CDR3 reads CASSGSGQETQYF. DNA of the CDR3: TGTGCCAGTAGTGGCTCGGGGCAAGAGACCCAGTACTTC.

The V and J genes are TRBV30 and TRBJ2-7; 9 bases map to TRBD2. The CDR3 sequence is 15 residues long. In germline, CDR1 is GTSNPN, CDR2 SVGIG (reference sequence). V dropped 2 bases and J dropped 2; count of bases not matched to a gene: 7. The CDR3 DNA reads TGTGCCTGGAGTCTAGGACTAGCGCTAACCTACGAGCAGTACTTC. Amino acid sequence: CAWSLGLALTYEQYF.

This clone has a handful of counts. The chain couples TRBV5-4 to TRBJ2-3; 8 bases map to TRBD2. This CDR3 contains 15 residues. V trimming: 2 bases; J trimming: 4 bases; junction bases outside the gene matches: 6. Germline CDR1 reads SGHNT; CDR2 reads YYREEE (reference sequence). CDR3 loop: CASSLSGSNSDTQYF. The CDR3, as DNA: TGTGCCAGCAGCTTAAGCGGGAGTAACTCAGATACGCAGTATTTT.

The chain carries TRBV27 and TRBJ1-2; D gene uncertain. The CDR3 spans 14 residues. V lost 2 bases, J lost 7 bases, and 14 bases lay in between. Germline values: CDR1 MNHEY, CDR2 SMNVEV (reference sequence). In DNA form, the CDR3 reads TGTGCCAGCAGTTTAGGGCCAGGAACTGTTGGCTACACCTTC. This codes for CASSLGPGTVGYTF.

The rearrangement joins TRBV5-4 to TRBJ2-3; 11 bases agree with TRBD2. Unmatched junction bases numbered 3, after V lost 0 bases and J lost 3 bases. The length of the CDR3 is 16 residues. Germline CDR1 SGHNT, CDR2 YYREEE (reference sequence). DNA of the CDR3: TGTGCCAGCAGCTTGGGACTAGCGGGATCGACAGATACGCAGTATTTT. It translates to CASSLGLAGSTDTQYF.

This chain connects TRBV5-1 to TRBJ2-7; 9 bases agree with TRBD2. This CDR3 is built from 16 residues. The J segment lost 2 bases and the V segment lost 6 bases, leaving 12 bases of the junction unmatched. The V gene's germline CDR1 is SGHRS and CDR2 YFSETQ. CDR3 sequence (DNA): TGCGCCAGCAACGAAGCTAGCGGGACAAAAACCTACGAGCAGTACTTC. This encodes CASNEASGTKTYEQYF.

V usage is TRBV7-9 and J usage is TRBJ2-5; TRBD2 is a possible D gene (6 bases). The CDR3 spans 15 residues. V was trimmed by 3 bases and J by 2 bases, leaving 13 bases between them. CDR1 SEHNR and CDR2 FQNEAQ come from the germline V gene (reference sequence). The CDR3 sequence: CASSFLGRLQETQYF. The CDR3 DNA sequence: TGTGCCAGCAGCTTTTTGGGGAGGCTTCAAGAGACCCAGTACTTC. The variable domain in full, completed from reference TRBV7-9 and TRBJ2-5, reads DTGVSQNPRHKITKRGQNVTFRCDPISEHNRLYWYRQTLGQGPEFLTYFQNEAQLEKSRLLSDRFSAERPKGSFSTLEIQRTEQGDSAMYLCASSFLGRLQETQYFGPGTRLLVL.

The J gene is TRBJ1-2, the V gene TRBV7-2, with D unresolved. V lost 2 bases and J 1 base, leaving 8 bases between the germline ends. CDR1 and CDR2 from the germline V gene are SGHTA and FQGNSA. The CDR3 totals 14 residues. In DNA form, the CDR3 reads TGTGCCAGCAGCTTAATAACGGTTAACTATGGCTACACCTTC. Its translation: CASSLITVNYGYTF.

The chain combines TRBV5-1 with TRBJ2-5; 8 bases fit TRBD1. This CDR3 spans 14 amino acids. Germline CDR1 SGHRS, CDR2 YFSETQ. With 4 bases clipped from V and 5 bases from J, the junction kept 7 bases outside the gene matches. The CDR3 reads CASSPGGARETQYF. In DNA, the CDR3 is TGCGCCAGCAGCCCAGGGGGCGCGAGGGAGACCCAGTACTTC. Based on the CDR3 plus reference TRBV5-1 and TRBJ2-5, the full variable domain is KAGVTQTPRYLIKTRGQQVTLSCSPISGHRSVSWYQQTPGQGLQFLFEYFSETQRNKGNFPGRFSGRQFSNSRSEMNVSTLELGDSALYLCASSPGGARETQYFGPGTRLLVL.

The rearrangement uses TRBV2 and TRBJ2-7; D possibly corresponds to TRBD2 (5 bases). The germline gives CDR1 SNHLY, CDR2 FYNNEI. CDR3 length: 15 residues. The V gene lost 6 bases and the J gene lost 0 bases, with 15 bases spanning the gap. The CDR3 bases are TGTGCCAGCAGGAAATACCGAGGGAGCTCCTACGAGCAGTACTTC. Translation gives CASRKYRGSSYEQYF.

The V call is TRBV6-1, the J call TRBJ1-2; unclear D gene. This CDR3 has 12 amino acids. Per the germline V gene, CDR1 is MNHNS and CDR2 is SASEGT. The V gene lost 0 bases and the J gene lost 8 bases, with 7 bases spanning the gap. The CDR3 bases are TGTGCCAGCAGTGAAGCGTTGGGCGGCTACACCTTC. Translating gives CASSEALGGYTF.

The gene calls are TRBV4-1 and TRBJ2-3, with D perhaps matching TRBD2 (6 bases). The CDR3 has 16 residues. Germline-derived CDR1 and CDR2 are MGHRA and YSYEKL. The V end was cut by 0 bases, the J end by 4 bases, with 14 bases between. The CDR3 loop reads CASSQEGRRSADTQYF. In nucleotides, the CDR3 is TGCGCCAGCAGCCAAGAGGGGAGGAGGTCAGCAGATACGCAGTATTTT.

The rearrangement links TRBV7-6 to TRBJ2-5, with D possibly matching TRBD2 (6 bases). Matching the DNA end better, TRBJ2-7 makes the J call doubtful. Germline lookup yields CDR1 SGHVS and CDR2 FNYEAQ. The CDR3 is 13 residues long. This CDR3 reads CASTPRGGDEQYF. The CDR3 nucleotides read TGTGCCAGCACCCCCCGGGGCGGGGACGAGCAGTACTTC.

Of note for this clone: Mismatch with germline at one junction end may stem from a read error. The gene calls are TRBV6-1 and TRBJ1-2; 9 nucleotides align to TRBD1. Germline loops: CDR1 MNHNS, CDR2 SASEGT. This CDR3 spans 14 amino acids. The CDR3 region is CASSGVRDRDGYPF. The DNA of the CDR3 is TGTGCCAGCAGTGGGGTCCGGGACAGGGATGGCTACCCCTTC.

The chain has TRBV7-2 and TRBJ2-3; D is unresolved. The CDR3 has 14 residues. The V gene lost 7 bases and the J gene lost 4 bases, with 15 bases spanning the gap. CDR1 is SGHTA and CDR2 is FQGNSA in the germline V gene. CDR3 coding DNA: TGTGCCAGCAACTCCCACGCCCTTGCAGATACGCAGTATTTT. It codes for CASNSHALADTQYF.

This clone was seen more than once but under ten times. This chain joins TRBV5-1 and TRBJ1-5, with 8 bases fitting TRBD1. Germline CDR1 and CDR2: SGHRS and YFSETQ. CDR3 size: 14 residues. J was trimmed by 3 bases and V by 7 bases; bases with no gene match: 6. The CDR3 sequence: CASARQGYNQPQHF. CDR3 nucleotides: TGCGCCAGCGCACGACAGGGGTACAATCAGCCCCAGCATTTT.

J is TRBJ1-5 and V is TRBV5-1; 11 bases agree with TRBD1. The CDR3 covers 15 residues. The junction had 5 bases not matched to a gene; V was cut back by 4 bases and J by 5 bases. Germline loops: CDR1 SGHRS, CDR2 YFSETQ. The DNA of the CDR3 is TGCGCCAGCAGCCCCGGGACAGGGGGAGATCAGCCCCAGCATTTT. Its translation is CASSPGTGGDQPQHF.

The rearrangement joins TRBV18 to TRBJ2-7; D is possibly TRBD1 (5 bases). Germline V lookup: CDR1 KGHSH, CDR2 LQKENI. The CDR3 consists of 14 residues. Trimming took 2 bases from V and 1 from J, leaving 9 bases between them. CDR3: CASSPYRQSYEQYF. The CDR3 bases are TGTGCCAGCTCACCATACAGGCAATCCTACGAGCAGTACTTC.

A few counts support this clone. The CDR3 spells CASGDRGGQETQYF. CDR3 nucleotide sequence: TGTGCCAGCGGGGACAGGGGGGGACAAGAGACCCAGTACTTC. This sequence joins TRBV6-6 and TRBJ2-5; 11 bases map to TRBD1. Germline trimming cut 8 bases from V and 2 bases from J; bases unmatched to any gene: 4. Germline V gene lookup returns CDR1 MNHNY and CDR2 SVGAGI (reference sequence). CDR3 length: 14 residues.